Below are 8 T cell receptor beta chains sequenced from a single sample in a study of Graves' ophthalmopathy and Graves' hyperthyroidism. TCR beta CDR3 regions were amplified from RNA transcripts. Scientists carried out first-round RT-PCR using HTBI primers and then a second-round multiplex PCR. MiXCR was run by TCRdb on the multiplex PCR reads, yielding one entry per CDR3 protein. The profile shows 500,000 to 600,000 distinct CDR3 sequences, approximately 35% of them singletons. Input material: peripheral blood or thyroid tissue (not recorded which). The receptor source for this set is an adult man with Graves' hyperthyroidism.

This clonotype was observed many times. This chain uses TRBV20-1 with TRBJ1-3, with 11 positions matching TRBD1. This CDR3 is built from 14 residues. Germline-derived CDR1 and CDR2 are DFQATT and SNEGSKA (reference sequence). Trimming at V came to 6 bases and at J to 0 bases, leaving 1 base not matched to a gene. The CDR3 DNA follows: TGCAGTGCGGACAGGGGGCTCTCTGGAAACACCATATATTTT. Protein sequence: CSADRGLSGNTIYF.

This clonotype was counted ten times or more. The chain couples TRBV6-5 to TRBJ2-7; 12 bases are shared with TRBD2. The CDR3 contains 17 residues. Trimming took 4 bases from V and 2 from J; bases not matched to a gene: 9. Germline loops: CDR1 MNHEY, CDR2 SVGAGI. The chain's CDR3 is CASSLPGLAGRTYEQYF. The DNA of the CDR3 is TGTGCCAGCAGTTTACCCGGACTAGCGGGAAGAACCTACGAGCAGTACTTC.

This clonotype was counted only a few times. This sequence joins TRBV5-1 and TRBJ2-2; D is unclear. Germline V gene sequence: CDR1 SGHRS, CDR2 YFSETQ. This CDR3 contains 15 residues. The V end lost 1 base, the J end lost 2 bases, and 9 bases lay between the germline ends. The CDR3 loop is CASSLRVGNTGELFF. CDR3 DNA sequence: TGCGCCAGCAGCTTGAGGGTGGGAAACACCGGGGAGCTGTTTTTT.

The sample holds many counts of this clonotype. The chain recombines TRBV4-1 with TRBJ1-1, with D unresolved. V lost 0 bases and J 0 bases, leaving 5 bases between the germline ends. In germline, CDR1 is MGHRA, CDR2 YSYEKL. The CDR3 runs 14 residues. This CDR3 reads CASSQDRLNTEAFF. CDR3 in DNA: TGCGCCAGCAGCCAAGATCGGCTGAACACTGAAGCTTTCTTT.

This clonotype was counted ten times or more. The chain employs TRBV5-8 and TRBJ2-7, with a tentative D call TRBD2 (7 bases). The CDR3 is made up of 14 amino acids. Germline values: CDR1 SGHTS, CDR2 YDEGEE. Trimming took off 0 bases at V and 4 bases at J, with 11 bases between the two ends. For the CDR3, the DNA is TGTGCCAGCAGCTTGGCTGAGGGGGGGTACGAGCAGTACTTC. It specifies CASSLAEGGYEQYF.

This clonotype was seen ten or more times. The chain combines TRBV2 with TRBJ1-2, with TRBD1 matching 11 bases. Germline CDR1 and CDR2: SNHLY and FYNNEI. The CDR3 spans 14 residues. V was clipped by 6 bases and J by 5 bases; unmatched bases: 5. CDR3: CASRDGQGAYGYTF. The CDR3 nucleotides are TGTGCCAGCAGGGATGGACAGGGGGCATATGGCTACACCTTC.

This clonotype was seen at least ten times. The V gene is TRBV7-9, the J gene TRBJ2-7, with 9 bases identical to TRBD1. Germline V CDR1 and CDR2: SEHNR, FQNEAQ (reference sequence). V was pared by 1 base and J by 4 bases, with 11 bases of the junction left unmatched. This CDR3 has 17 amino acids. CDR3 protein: CASSLGRDRAKGYEQYF. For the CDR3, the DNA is TGTGCCAGCAGCTTAGGGAGGGACAGGGCGAAAGGTTACGAGCAGTACTTC.

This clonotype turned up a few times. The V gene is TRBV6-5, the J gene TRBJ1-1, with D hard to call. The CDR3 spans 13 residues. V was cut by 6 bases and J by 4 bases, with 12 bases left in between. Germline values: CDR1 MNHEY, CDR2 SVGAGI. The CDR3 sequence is CASRPDSITEAFF. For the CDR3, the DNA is TGTGCCAGCAGGCCAGACTCGATCACTGAAGCTTTCTTT.